One sample yielded the 5 T cell receptor beta chains listed below, sequenced in a study of T cell responses to AZD1222 COVID-19 vaccine. Sequencing was performed with immunoSEQ multiplex PCR; in TCRdb, only in-frame clones are kept and a portion is missing. The table includes more than 100,000 clones, roughly 86% detected once. The material sequenced was peripheral blood, taken on day 0 of AZD1222 vaccination. The origin of the receptors is an adult in good health.

This clone was recorded only once. The chain carries TRBV7-9 and TRBJ1-2; 8 nucleotides align to TRBD1. CDR1 is SEHNR and CDR2 is FQNEAQ in the germline V gene (reference sequence). J was trimmed by 0 bases and V by 4 bases; bases with no gene match: 7. The CDR3 contains 16 residues. The CDR3 reads CASSSVTGGANYGYTF. The CDR3 DNA reads as TGTGCCAGCAGCTCTGTAACAGGGGGAGCTAACTATGGCTACACCTTC.

The rearrangement uses TRBV7-2 and TRBJ1-5, with TRBD1 matching 8 bases. Trimming removed 5 bases from V and 6 bases from J; junction bases left unmatched: 6. This CDR3 contains 14 residues. Germline values: CDR1 SGHTA, CDR2 FQGNSA. CDR3 region: CASSRTGIRQPQHF. The CDR3 DNA reads TGTGCCAGCAGCCGGACAGGGATCCGTCAGCCCCAGCATTTT.

This chain joins TRBV27 and TRBJ1-6; 12 bases map to TRBD1. Germline values: CDR1 MNHEY, CDR2 SMNVEV (reference sequence). V dropped 2 bases and J dropped 8; count of bases not matched to a gene: 1. The CDR3 extends over 15 amino acids. Here the CDR3 reads CASSLGTGGYSPLHF. The CDR3 DNA sequence: TGTGCCAGCAGTTTAGGGACAGGGGGCTATTCACCCCTCCACTTT.

The chain couples TRBV6-6 to TRBJ1-1, with TRBD1 matching 7 bases. Germline CDR1 MNHNY, CDR2 SVGAGI (reference sequence). The CDR3 is 14 amino acids. V lost 6 bases to trimming and J lost 0 bases; unmatched junction nucleotides: 4. This chain's CDR3 is CASSRGQMNTEAFF. CDR3 nucleotides: TGTGCCAGCAGCCGGGGACAGATGAACACTGAAGCTTTCTTT.

The chain employs TRBV2 and TRBJ2-7; possible D gene TRBD2, 5 bases. Germline CDR1 and CDR2: SNHLY and FYNNEI. The V and J ends lost 3 bases and 1 base respectively, with 7 bases between them. The CDR3 runs 13 residues. CDR3 DNA sequence: TGTGCCAGCAGTGAGGAGGCATCCTACGAGCAGTACTTC. Translation: CASSEEASYEQYF.